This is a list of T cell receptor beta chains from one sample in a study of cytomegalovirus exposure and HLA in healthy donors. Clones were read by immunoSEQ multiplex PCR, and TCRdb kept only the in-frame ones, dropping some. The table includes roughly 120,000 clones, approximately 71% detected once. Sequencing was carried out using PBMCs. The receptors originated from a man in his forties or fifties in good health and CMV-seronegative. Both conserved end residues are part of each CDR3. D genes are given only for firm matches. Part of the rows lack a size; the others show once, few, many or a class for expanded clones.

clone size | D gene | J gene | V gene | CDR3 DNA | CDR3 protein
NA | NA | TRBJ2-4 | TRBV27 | TGTGCCAGCAGTACCTCGACAGCGTCAGCCAAAAACATTCAGTACTTC | CASSTSTASAKNIQYF
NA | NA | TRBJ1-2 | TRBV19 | TGTGCCAGTAGTATTGACAGCCCCTATGGCTACACCTTC | CASSIDSPYGYTF
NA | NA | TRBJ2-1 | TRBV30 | TGTGCCTGGAGTGTACCCCGGCAGGGGTTTCCGTTCTTC | CAWSVPRQGFPFF
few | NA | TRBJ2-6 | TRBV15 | TGTGCCACCAGCAGAGGGGGAGCAGGGGCCAACGTCCTGACTTTC | CATSRGGAGANVLTF
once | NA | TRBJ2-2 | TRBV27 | TGTGCCAGCAGTTTAGGGGTTGGGGGGGGGCTCACCGGGGAGCTGTTTTTT | CASSLGVGGGLTGELFF
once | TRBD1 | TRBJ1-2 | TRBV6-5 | TGTGCCAGCAGCACGGGACAGCTCTATGGCTACACCTTC | CASSTGQLYGYTF
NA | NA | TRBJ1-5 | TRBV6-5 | TGTGCCAGCAGTTACTCGGAGGGTCAGCCCCAGCATTTT | CASSYSEGQPQHF
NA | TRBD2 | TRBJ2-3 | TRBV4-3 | TGCGCCAGCAGCCAAGATCGCACTAGCGGGGGGTTGGCAGGGACAGATACGCAGTATTTT | CASSQDRTSGGLAGTDTQYF
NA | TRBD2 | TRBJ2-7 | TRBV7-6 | TGTGCCAGCAGCACGAGGACTAGCGGGGATGACGAGCAGTACTTC | CASSTRTSGDDEQYF
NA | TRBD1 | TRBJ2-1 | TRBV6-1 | TGTGCCAGCAGTGCAAACAGGGGTGATGAGCAGTTCTTC | CASSANRGDEQFF
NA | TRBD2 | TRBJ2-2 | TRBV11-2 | TGTGCCAGCAGCTTAGATTTGGGTAGCGGGGGGATCGGGGAGCTGTTTTTT | CASSLDLGSGGIGELFF
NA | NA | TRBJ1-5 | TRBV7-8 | TGTGCCAGCAGCTTAGTGCAGGGGAGTCAGCCCCAGCATTTT | CASSLVQGSQPQHF
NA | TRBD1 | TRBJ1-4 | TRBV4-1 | TGCGCCAGCAGCCAAGGTCCCGGGACAGGTTCCCTCTTCAGGGAAAAACTGTTTTTT | CASSQGPGTGSLFREKLFF
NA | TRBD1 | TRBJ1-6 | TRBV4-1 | TGCGCCAGCAGACTCGACAGGGATTCACCCCTCCACTTT | CASRLDRDSPLHF
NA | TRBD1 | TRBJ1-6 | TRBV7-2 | TGTGCCAGCAGACCAACCGGGACAGATAATTCACCCCTCCACTTT | CASRPTGTDNSPLHF
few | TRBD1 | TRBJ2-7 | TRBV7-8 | TGTGCCAGCAGCTTAGTGACAGGGGGGCCCCACAGGGAGCAGTACTTC | CASSLVTGGPHREQYF
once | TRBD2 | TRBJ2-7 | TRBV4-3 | TGCGCCAGCAGCCAAGAGCCGACTAGCGGATCGGTCTACGAGCAGTACTTC | CASSQEPTSGSVYEQYF
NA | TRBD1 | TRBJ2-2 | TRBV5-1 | TGCGCGGGACAGACTCTTCCGAACACCGGGGAGCTGTTTTTT | CAGQTLPNTGELFF
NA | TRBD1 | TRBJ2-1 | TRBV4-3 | TGCGCCAGCAGCCAGGGACAGGGGTCCTACAATGAGCAGTTCTTC | CASSQGQGSYNEQFF
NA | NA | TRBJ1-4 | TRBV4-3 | TGCGCCAGCAGCCAAGACTGGTTTGAGGGAAAGGAAAAACTGTTTTTT | CASSQDWFEGKEKLFF
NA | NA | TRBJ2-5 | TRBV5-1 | TGCGCCAGCAGCCCCATTAACGGTCCTAGGGGAGAGACCCAGTACTTC | CASSPINGPRGETQYF
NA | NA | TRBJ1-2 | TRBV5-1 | TGCGCCAGCAGCTTGGATTCCAGGAACTATGGCTACACCTTC | CASSLDSRNYGYTF
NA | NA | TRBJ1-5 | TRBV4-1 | TGCGCCAGCAGCCAAGATTCCAGGGTAGGGGGAAATCAGCCCCAGCATTTT | CASSQDSRVGGNQPQHF
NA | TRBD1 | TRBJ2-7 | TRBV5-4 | TGTGCCAGCAGCTTGCAAACAGGGGGCCTTTTCAACGAGCAGTACTTC | CASSLQTGGLFNEQYF
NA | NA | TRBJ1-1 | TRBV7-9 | TGTTCCAGCAGCTTAGTTCGGGGTGTCACTGAAGCTTTCTTT | CSSSLVRGVTEAFF
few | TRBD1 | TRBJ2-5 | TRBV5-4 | TGTGCCAGCAGGATACAGGGGGCGTGGGAGCAGTACTTC | CASRIQGAWEQYF
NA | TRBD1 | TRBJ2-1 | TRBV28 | TGTGCCAGCAGCAGGGGACAGCTCAAGGAGCAGTTCTTC | CASSRGQLKEQFF